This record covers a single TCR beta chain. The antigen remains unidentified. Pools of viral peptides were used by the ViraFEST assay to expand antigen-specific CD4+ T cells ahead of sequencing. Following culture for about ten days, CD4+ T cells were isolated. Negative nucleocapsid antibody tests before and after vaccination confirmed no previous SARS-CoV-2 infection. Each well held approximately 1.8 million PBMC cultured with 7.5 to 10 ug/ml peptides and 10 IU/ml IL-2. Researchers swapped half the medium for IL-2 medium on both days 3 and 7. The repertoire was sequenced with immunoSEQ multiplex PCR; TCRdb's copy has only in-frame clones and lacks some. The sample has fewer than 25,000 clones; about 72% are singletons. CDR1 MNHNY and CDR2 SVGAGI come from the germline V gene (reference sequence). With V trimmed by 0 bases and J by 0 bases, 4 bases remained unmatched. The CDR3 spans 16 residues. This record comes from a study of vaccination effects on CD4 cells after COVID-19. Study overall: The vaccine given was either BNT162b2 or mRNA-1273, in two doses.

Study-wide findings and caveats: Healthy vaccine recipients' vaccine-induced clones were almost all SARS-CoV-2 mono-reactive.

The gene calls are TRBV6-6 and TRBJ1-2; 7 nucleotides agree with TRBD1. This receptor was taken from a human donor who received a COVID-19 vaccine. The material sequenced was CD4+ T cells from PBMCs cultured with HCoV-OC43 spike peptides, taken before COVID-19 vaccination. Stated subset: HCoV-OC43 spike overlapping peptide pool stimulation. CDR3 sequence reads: CASSYSSQGANYGYTF. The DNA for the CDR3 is TGTGCCAGCAGTTACTCGAGCCAGGGGGCTAACTATGGCTACACCTTC.